A single sample is the source of the 19 T cell receptor beta chains below, sequenced in a study of OX40 agonist ivuxolimab in advanced cancers. Data came from immunoSEQ multiplex PCR; TCRdb stores just in-frame clones and leaves some out. The sample has more than 50,000 clones; 70% to 80% are singletons. The source material was CD4+ or CD8+ T cells sorted from blood, sampled in a trial of the OX40 agonist ivuxolimab. The source is an adult with an advanced solid tumor such as melanoma, head and neck, liver or kidney cancer.

CDR3 DNA: TGTGCCAGCAGCTCCGGGACTGTTAATGAGCAGTTCTTC. Its protein is CASSSGTVNEQFF. This rearrangement joins TRBV5-4 to TRBJ2-1; perhaps TRBD2 as D (6 bases). Germline V lookup: CDR1 SGHNT, CDR2 YYREEE (reference sequence). Trimming took off 3 bases at V and 7 bases at J, with 11 bases between the two ends. This CDR3 contains 13 residues.

The chain carries TRBV7-8 and TRBJ2-2; D is unclear. This CDR3 region has 17 residues. Per germline, CDR1 SGHVS and CDR2 FQNEAQ. Trimming removed 5 bases at V and 6 bases at J, with 22 bases between. CDR3 bases: TGTGCCAGCAGCCCCCGGGCAGTTGTTACGGTGGCCGGGGAGCTGTTTTTT. It translates to CASSPRAVVTVAGELFF. Drawing the rest from reference TRBV7-8 and TRBJ2-2, the complete variable domain is GAGVSQSPRYKVAKRGQDVALRCDPISGHVSLFWYQQALGQGPEFLTYFQNEAQLDKSGLPSDRFFAERPEGSVSTLKIQRTQQEDSAVYLCASSPRAVVTVAGELFFGEGSRLTVL.

The V gene is TRBV7-8, the J gene TRBJ2-7, with D hard to call. The V and J ends lost 0 bases and 0 bases respectively, with 6 bases between them. Looked up from germline, CDR1 is SGHVS and CDR2 is FQNEAQ. This CDR3 has 14 amino acids. Here the CDR3 reads CASSLASGSYEQYF. DNA for the CDR3: TGTGCCAGCAGCTTAGCGTCGGGCTCCTACGAGCAGTACTTC.

V and J are TRBV15 and TRBJ2-1; weak D call: TRBD1 (5 bases). Looked up from germline, CDR1 is LNHNV and CDR2 is YYDKDF (reference sequence). Trimming pared 1 base from V and 0 bases from J, leaving 13 bases between. CDR3 length: 17 amino acids. DNA for the CDR3: TGTGCCACCAGCAGAGGGCCCCAGGGCGGCTCCTACAATGAGCAGTTCTTC. Protein product: CATSRGPQGGSYNEQFF.

The V call is TRBV29-1, the J call TRBJ1-5; D uncertain. CDR3 size: 13 residues. Trimming removed 5 bases from V and 6 bases from J, with 14 bases in between. Germline V gene lookup returns CDR1 SQVTM and CDR2 ANQGSEA. CDR3 residues: CSVRETLGQPQHF. As DNA, the CDR3 is TGCAGCGTTCGGGAGACGTTGGGTCAGCCCCAGCATTTT.

The chain has TRBV6-5 and TRBJ1-6; 7 bases align to TRBD1. Per germline, CDR1 MNHEY and CDR2 SVGAGI. The CDR3 spans 15 residues. With 2 bases clipped from V and 8 bases from J, the junction kept 6 bases outside the gene matches. The CDR3: CASSYDRAPYSPLHF. The CDR3 DNA follows: TGTGCCAGCAGTTACGACAGGGCTCCGTATTCACCCCTCCACTTT.

The chain is built from TRBV30 and TRBJ1-1; D is ambiguous. The V gene lost 3 bases and the J gene lost 4 bases, with 15 bases spanning the gap. The CDR3 consists of 14 residues. The germline V gene encodes CDR1 GTSNPN and CDR2 SVGIG (reference sequence). The chain's CDR3 is CAWSSSQIVTEAFF. The CDR3 nucleotides read TGTGCCTGGAGCTCCTCCCAGATTGTCACTGAAGCTTTCTTT.

This rearrangement joins TRBV28 to TRBJ1-2; no definite D call. The CDR3 is 11 residues long. V lost 3 bases to trimming and J lost 8 bases, with 7 bases between them. In germline, CDR1 is MDHEN, CDR2 SYDVKM. This chain's CDR3 is CASSFEQGYTF. CDR3 DNA sequence: TGTGCCAGCAGTTTTGAGCAGGGCTACACCTTC.

The rearrangement links TRBV7-9 to TRBJ2-1; D not resolved. The CDR3 is 15 amino acids. Germline CDR1 reads SEHNR; CDR2 reads FQNEAQ (reference sequence). V shed 1 base and J shed 7 bases, with 14 bases lying between them. CDR3 in amino acids: CASSLEFVGLNEQFF. CDR3 coding DNA: TGTGCCAGCAGCTTAGAATTTGTAGGGCTGAATGAGCAGTTCTTC.

The rearrangement links TRBV10-3 to TRBJ1-2; TRBD1 might be the D (6 bases). The germline V gene has CDR1 ENHRY and CDR2 SYGVKD. The CDR3 sequence is 14 residues long. The ends were cut back, 6 bases at V and 4 bases at J, with 15 bases in the middle. The CDR3 loop is CAIRWTDTSYGYTF. The CDR3 nucleotides read TGTGCCATCAGGTGGACAGATACGTCCTATGGCTACACCTTC.

The genes are TRBV6-6 and TRBJ1-6; D is uncertain. The CDR3 extends over 16 amino acids. Germline CDR1 MNHNY, CDR2 SVGAGI (reference sequence). Trimming left V 2 bases short and J 4 bases short, with 12 bases between. The CDR3 bases are TGTGCCAGCAGTTACGACGGACGGCAATATAATTCACCCCTCCACTTT. This sequence encodes CASSYDGRQYNSPLHF.

The chain combines TRBV29-1 with TRBJ1-1, with D unresolved. CDR1 and CDR2 (germline): SQVTM, ANQGSEA. The CDR3 is made up of 12 amino acids. V lost 7 bases and J lost 5, with 14 bases in between. The CDR3 nucleotides read TGCAGCGGCAGAACCGGGGAAACTGAAGCTTTCTTT. It specifies CSGRTGETEAFF.

V usage is TRBV11-3 and J usage is TRBJ1-4; D remains ambiguous. Trimming stripped 5 bases from V and 7 bases from J, with 5 bases between. The germline gives CDR1 SGHNT, CDR2 YENEEA. The CDR3 is 11 amino acids. The CDR3 loop is CASSRTEKLFF. Written as DNA, the CDR3 is TGTGCCAGCAGCCGTACTGAAAAACTGTTTTTT.

The chain joins TRBV10-3 to TRBJ2-5; 7 nucleotides agree with TRBD1. CDR3 length: 15 residues. V shed 5 bases and J 1 base; nucleotides not matched to a gene: 7. CDR1 and CDR2 (germline): ENHRY, SYGVKD. The CDR3 region is CAISLGQASQETQYF. Here the CDR3 DNA reads TGTGCCATCAGTCTAGGACAGGCGAGCCAAGAGACCCAGTACTTC.

This chain uses TRBV23-1 with TRBJ2-1; D is possibly TRBD1 (5 bases). TRBV23-1 is designated an ORF whose function remains uncertain. CDR3 size: 21 residues. V gave up 0 bases and J gave up 4 bases, with 28 bases separating them. DNA of the CDR3: TGCGCCAGCAGTCAATCAAGGAAAGACAGTTTGAAGCCAGGGATATACAATGAGCAGTTCTTC. Protein product: CASSQSRKDSLKPGIYNEQFF.

The rearrangement joins TRBV6-6 to TRBJ2-7; no definite D call. Germline V gene sequence: CDR1 MNHNY, CDR2 SVGAGI (reference sequence). Between the trimmed V and J ends, which lost 0 bases and 3 bases, there was a span of 9 bases. The CDR3 extends over 14 amino acids. The chain's CDR3 is CASSYSIQNYEQYF. DNA of the CDR3: TGTGCCAGCAGTTACTCGATTCAGAACTACGAGCAGTACTTC.

The chain carries TRBV5-1 and TRBJ2-1; TRBD1 or TRBD2 may be the D gene (5 bases each). Trimming left V 4 bases short and J 6 bases short, with 14 bases between. CDR3 length equals 14 residues. The germline gives CDR1 SGHRS, CDR2 YFSETQ. This CDR3 reads CASSVDEGTNEQFF. DNA for the CDR3: TGCGCCAGCAGCGTGGACGAGGGGACCAATGAGCAGTTCTTC. The full variable domain, its missing parts supplied by reference TRBV5-1 and TRBJ2-1, is KAGVTQTPRYLIKTRGQQVTLSCSPISGHRSVSWYQQTPGQGLQFLFEYFSETQRNKGNFPGRFSGRQFSNSRSEMNVSTLELGDSALYLCASSVDEGTNEQFFGPGTRLTVL.

The V and J genes are TRBV18 and TRBJ1-5; D possibly corresponds to TRBD1 (5 bases). V gave up 3 bases and J gave up 7 bases, with 16 bases separating them. The CDR3 is 15 amino acids. Germline-derived CDR1 and CDR2 are KGHSH and LQKENI. CDR3 amino acids: CASSPSGQGNQPQHF. CDR3 bases: TGTGCCAGCTCACCTTCTGGCCAGGGAAACCAGCCCCAGCATTTT.

This chain uses TRBV6-5 with TRBJ2-1, with TRBD2 as a possible D gene (6 bases). Per the germline V gene, CDR1 is MNHEY and CDR2 is SVGAGI. There are 15 residues in the CDR3. V gave up 2 bases and J gave up 8 bases, with 16 bases separating them. This CDR3 reads CASSYRRGPHDEQFF. The CDR3 DNA reads TGTGCCAGCAGTTACCGGCGGGGACCACACGATGAGCAGTTCTTC.